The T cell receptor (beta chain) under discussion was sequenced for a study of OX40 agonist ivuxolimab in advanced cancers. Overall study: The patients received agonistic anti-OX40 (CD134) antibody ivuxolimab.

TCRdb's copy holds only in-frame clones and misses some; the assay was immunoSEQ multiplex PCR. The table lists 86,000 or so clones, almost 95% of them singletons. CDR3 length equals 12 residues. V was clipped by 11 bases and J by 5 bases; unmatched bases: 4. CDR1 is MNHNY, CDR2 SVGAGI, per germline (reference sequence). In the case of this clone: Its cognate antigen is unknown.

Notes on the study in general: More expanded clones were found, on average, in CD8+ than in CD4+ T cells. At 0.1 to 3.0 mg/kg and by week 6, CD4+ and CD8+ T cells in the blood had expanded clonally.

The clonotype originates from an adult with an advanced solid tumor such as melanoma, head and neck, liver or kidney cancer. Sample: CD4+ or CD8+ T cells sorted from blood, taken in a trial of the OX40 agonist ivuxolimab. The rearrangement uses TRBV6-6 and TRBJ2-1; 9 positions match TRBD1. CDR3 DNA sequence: TGTGCCTCCGGGACAGGGAACAATGAGCAGTTCTTC. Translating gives CASGTGNNEQFF.